This paragraph reports one T cell receptor beta chain. Using immunoSEQ multiplex PCR, the repertoire was profiled, and TCRdb retains in-frame clones only, with some absent. The sample shows over 50,000 clones, around 91% of them seen only once. The length of the CDR3 is 16 residues. Per germline, CDR1 SGHTA and CDR2 FQGNSA. Unmatched junction bases numbered 13, after V lost 5 bases and J lost 4 bases. This specimen belongs to a study of T cell changes during pregnancy in multiple sclerosis. This specimen consisted of peripheral blood, obtained in the third trimester of pregnancy. V usage is TRBV7-2 and J usage is TRBJ1-2; 7 nucleotides line up with TRBD1. The receptor's source is a female donor in good health, enrolled as a control in a pregnancy study. The CDR3 sequence: CASSPPRGTLGYGYTF. The CDR3 DNA follows: TGTGCCAGCAGCCCACCCAGGGGGACGTTAGGCTATGGCTACACCTTC.